This record covers a single T cell receptor (beta chain). The antigen is unknown. The assay was immunoSEQ multiplex PCR, and TCRdb's table has in-frame clones only and misses some. The table includes hundreds of thousands of clones, around 73% detected once. V lost 1 base to trimming and J lost 3 bases, with 10 bases between them. The CDR3 is 14 residues long. CDR1 and CDR2 (germline): SGHTA, FQGNSA. These data are taken from a study of shared clonotypes between healthy human individuals. Notes on the study in general: Though the depth was large, rarefaction showed that sorted-subset sequencing was incomplete.

This chain joins TRBV7-2 and TRBJ2-7; unclear D gene. The sample consisted of memory CD4+ T cells sorted from blood. The subset denotes: CD45RA-negative fraction. The receptor comes from a woman aged 25 to 39 in good health. The CDR3 region is CASSLVLLDYEQYF. CDR3 nucleotide sequence: TGTGCCAGCAGCTTAGTTTTACTCGACTACGAGCAGTACTTC.